This entry concerns a single TCR beta chain. Antigen unknown. These data belong to a study of cytomegalovirus exposure and HLA in healthy donors. About the research overall: About 85 million unique TCR sequences came from HLA-typed donors in an early release.

Study-level points and caveats: TRBV6-2, TRBV6-3 and other indistinguishable V segments were excluded.

PCR was performed using 60 Vbeta and 13 Jbeta primers. Repertoires were generated with immunoSEQ multiplex PCR, while TCRdb's copy carries only in-frame clones and drops some. The sample shows 85,000 to 120,000 clones, 70% to 85% of them seen only once. The V gene's germline CDR1 is DFQATT and CDR2 SNEGSKA (reference sequence). The ends were cut back, 3 bases at V and 4 bases at J, with 6 bases in the middle. This CDR3 has 11 residues. The J gene is TRBJ1-2, the V gene TRBV20-1; unclear D gene. The sample consisted of PBMCs. This receptor was identified in a man in his 60s in good health and CMV-seronegative. The CDR3 sequence is CSARSSYGYTF. In DNA form, the CDR3 reads TGCAGTGCTAGGTCCTCCTATGGCTACACCTTC.